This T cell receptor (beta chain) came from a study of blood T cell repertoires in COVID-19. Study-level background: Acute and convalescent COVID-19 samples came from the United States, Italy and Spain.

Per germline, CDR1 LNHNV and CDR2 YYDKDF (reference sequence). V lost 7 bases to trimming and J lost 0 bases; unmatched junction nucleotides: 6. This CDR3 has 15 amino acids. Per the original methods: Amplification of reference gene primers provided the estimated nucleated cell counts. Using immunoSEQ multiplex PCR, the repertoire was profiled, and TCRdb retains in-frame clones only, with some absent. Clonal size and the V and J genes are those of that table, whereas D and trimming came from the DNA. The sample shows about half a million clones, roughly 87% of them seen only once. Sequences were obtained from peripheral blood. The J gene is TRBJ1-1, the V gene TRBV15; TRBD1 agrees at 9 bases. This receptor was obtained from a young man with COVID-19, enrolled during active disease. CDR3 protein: CATTTGQGLNTEAFF. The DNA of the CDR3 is TGTGCCACCACCACGGGACAGGGACTGAACACTGAAGCTTTCTTT.